These 10 T cell receptor beta chains were sequenced from one sample in a study of T cell clonotyping in hematopoietic cell transplantation. Time point noted: recipient sample about 28 days before transplant, after cytoreduction. TCRdb's table, derived via immunoSEQ multiplex PCR, lists solely in-frame clones and lacks some. There are 2,500 to 3,500 clones in the sample; more than 90% occur only once, and over 1.5% lies in the top ten. Sequencing was performed on peripheral blood mononuclear cells, taken before stem cell transplant. Source of these receptors: a woman aged 50 to 60 with chronic myeloid leukemia. Some clones in this sample may be carry-over from other donors' samples.

The chain joins TRBV27 to TRBJ1-4; 7 nucleotides align to TRBD1. The V and J ends lost 5 bases and 5 bases, in that order; junction bases with no gene match: 8. The CDR3 covers 15 residues. Germline V CDR1 and CDR2: MNHEY, SMNVEV (reference sequence). The CDR3 coding sequence is TGTGCCAGCAGTCCCCCGGACAGGCGGAATGAAAAACTGTTTTTT. Protein product: CASSPPDRRNEKLFF.

The chain has TRBV30 and TRBJ2-5; D not certain. The CDR3 consists of 12 residues. V shed 6 bases and J shed 1 base, with 9 bases lying between them. Germline CDR1 is GTSNPN and CDR2 is SVGIG (reference sequence). CDR3 bases: TGTGCCTGTCAGCCGGGCCAAGAGACCCAGTACTTC. As protein: CACQPGQETQYF.

CDR3 residues: CASSPTGRSTEAFF. CDR3 DNA sequence: TGTGCCAGCTCACCGACAGGGAGGAGCACTGAAGCTTTCTTT. The rearrangement joins TRBV18 to TRBJ1-1; TRBD1 matches at 7 bases. With 3 bases clipped from V and 4 bases from J, the junction kept 5 bases outside the gene matches. The CDR3 sequence is 14 residues long. Germline CDR1 KGHSH, CDR2 LQKENI.

The genes are TRBV7-2 and TRBJ1-4; D remains ambiguous. This CDR3 region has 13 residues. V gave up 5 bases and J gave up 15 bases, with 19 bases separating them. Per the germline V gene, CDR1 is SGHTA and CDR2 is FQGNSA. The CDR3, as DNA: TGTGCCAGCAGCCAAAACCCGGGGAGAAGGTTGTTTTTT. It translates to CASSQNPGRRLFF. Full variable domain (rest looked up from reference TRBV7-2 and TRBJ1-4): GAGVSQSPSNKVTEKGKDVELRCDPISGHTALYWYRQSLGQGLEFLIYFQGNSAPDKSGLPSDRFSAERTGGSVSTLTIQRTQQEDSAVYLCASSQNPGRRLFFGSGTQLSVL.

The chain uses TRBV9 and TRBJ2-2; D call uncertain. The CDR3 loop spans 14 amino acids. In germline, CDR1 is SGDLS, CDR2 YYNGEE. V lost 4 bases to trimming and J lost 3 bases, with 10 bases between them. The CDR3 DNA follows: TGTGCCAGCAGCATGGGTCTCGACACCGGGGAGCTGTTTTTT. The encoded protein is CASSMGLDTGELFF. Drawing the rest from reference TRBV9 and TRBJ2-2, the complete variable domain is DSGVTQTPKHLITATGQRVTLRCSPRSGDLSVYWYQQSLDQGLQFLIQYYNGEERAKGNILERFSAQQFPDLHSELNLSSLELGDSALYFCASSMGLDTGELFFGEGSRLTVL.

The V gene is TRBV6-1, the J gene TRBJ1-4; TRBD1 agrees at 11 bases. The CDR3 totals 14 residues. Germline V gives CDR1 MNHNS, CDR2 SASEGT. V shed 6 bases, J shed 7 bases, and the junction held 4 bases outside the gene matches. The chain's CDR3 is CASRDRGRGEKLFF. As DNA, the CDR3 is TGTGCCAGCAGGGACAGGGGGCGGGGTGAAAAACTGTTTTTT.

V usage is TRBV4-1 and J usage is TRBJ2-5, with 7 bases matching TRBD1. CDR1 MGHRA and CDR2 YSYEKL come from the germline V gene. The V gene end was trimmed by 4 bases and the J gene end by 2 bases; junction bases not matched to a gene: 10. This CDR3 contains 16 residues. Written as DNA, the CDR3 is TGCGCCAGCAGCCCCTCCCGTTTGACAGGGCAAGAGACCCAGTACTTC. It encodes CASSPSRLTGQETQYF.

The count of this clone is one. The J gene is TRBJ2-3, the V gene TRBV6-4, with 12 bases lining up with TRBD2. Germline assignment: CDR1 MRHNA and CDR2 SNTAGT. The CDR3 totals 16 residues. The V and J ends lost 3 bases and 4 bases, in that order; junction bases with no gene match: 5. For the CDR3, the DNA is TGTGCCAGCAGTGAGTCGCTAGCGGGAGGGCCAGATACGCAGTATTTT. It codes for CASSESLAGGPDTQYF.

With respect to this clone: At one of its ends the junction is not consistent with the germline gene, which may arise from a read error. This chain joins TRBV6-1 and TRBJ2-7; TRBD2 might be the D (6 bases). This CDR3 comprises 15 residues. CDR1 MNHNS and CDR2 SASEGT come from the germline V gene. The CDR3 spells CASSAGGTSSYGQYF. The CDR3, as DNA: TGTGCCAGCAGTGCTGGGGGGACCTCCTCCTACGGGCAGTACTTC.

The chain uses TRBV5-6 and TRBJ2-3; the D is unclear. V was clipped by 0 bases and J by 2 bases, with 13 bases between them. The CDR3 runs to 16 residues. Germline V CDR1 and CDR2: SGHDT, YYEEEE. This CDR3 is CASSLGYPSYTDTQYF. The CDR3 DNA reads as TGTGCCAGCAGCTTGGGCTATCCTTCCTACACAGATACGCAGTATTTT.